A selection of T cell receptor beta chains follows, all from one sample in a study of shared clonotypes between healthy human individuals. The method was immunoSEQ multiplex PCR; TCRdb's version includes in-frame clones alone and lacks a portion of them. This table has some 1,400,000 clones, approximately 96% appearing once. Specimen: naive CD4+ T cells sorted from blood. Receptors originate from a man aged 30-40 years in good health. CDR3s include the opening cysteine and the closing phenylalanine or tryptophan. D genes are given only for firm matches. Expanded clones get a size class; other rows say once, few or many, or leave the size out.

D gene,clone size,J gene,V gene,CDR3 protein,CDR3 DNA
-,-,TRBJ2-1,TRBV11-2,CASSSLGLGSSYNEQFF,TGTGCCAGCAGCTCGCTAGGACTCGGGAGCTCCTACAATGAGCAGTTCTTC
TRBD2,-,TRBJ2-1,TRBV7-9,CASSPRLATDNEQFF,TGTGCCAGCAGCCCAAGACTAGCGACCGACAATGAGCAGTTCTTC
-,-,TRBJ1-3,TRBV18,CASSPLGGRSGNTIYF,TGTGCCAGCTCACCACTGGGAGGCCGATCTGGAAACACCATATATTTT
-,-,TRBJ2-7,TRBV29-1,CSVDRGDEQYF,TGCAGCGTTGACAGGGGTGACGAGCAGTACTTC
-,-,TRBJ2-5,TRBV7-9,CASSYHRGGSRQETQYF,TGTGCCAGCAGCTATCATAGGGGGGGGAGTCGGCAAGAGACCCAGTACTTC
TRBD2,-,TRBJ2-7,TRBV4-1,CASSRRTSGSYEQYF,TGCGCCAGCAGCCGTCGGACTAGCGGGAGCTACGAGCAGTACTTC
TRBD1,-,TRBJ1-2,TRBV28,CASGPTGTGYGYTF,TGTGCCAGCGGCCCGACCGGGACAGGCTATGGCTACACCTTC
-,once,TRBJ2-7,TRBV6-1,CASSQASYEQYF,TGTGCCAGCAGCCAGGCCTCCTACGAGCAGTACTTC
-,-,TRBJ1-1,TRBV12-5,CASGLEEASTEAFF,TGTGCTAGTGGTTTGGAGGAGGCCAGCACTGAAGCTTTCTTT
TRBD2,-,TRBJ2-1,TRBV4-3,CASSPIAGGMHEQFF,TGCGCCAGCAGCCCTATAGCGGGAGGTATGCATGAGCAGTTCTTC
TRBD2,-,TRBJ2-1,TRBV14,CASSPKTSGSPPGDEQFF,TGTGCCAGCAGCCCTAAAACTAGCGGGAGCCCACCCGGGGATGAGCAGTTCTTC
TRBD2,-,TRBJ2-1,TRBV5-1,CASSLFPAGGVVNEQFF,TGCGCCAGCAGCTTGTTCCCAGCGGGAGGGGTAGTCAATGAGCAGTTCTTC
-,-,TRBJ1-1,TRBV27,CASSSHLGGRTEAFF,TGTGCCAGCAGTTCCCATCTGGGGGGGAGGACTGAAGCTTTCTTT
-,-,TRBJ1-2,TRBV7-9,CASNIRDSGGYTF,TGTGCCAGCAACATCCGGGACTCTGGAGGCTACACCTTC
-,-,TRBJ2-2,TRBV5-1,CASSGGGNTGELFF,TGCGCCAGCAGCGGAGGGGGGAACACCGGGGAGCTGTTTTTT
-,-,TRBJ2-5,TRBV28,CASRGHLPTQETQYF,TGTGCCAGCAGGGGCCACCTCCCCACCCAAGAGACCCAGTACTTC
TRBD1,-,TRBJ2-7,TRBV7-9,CASSARDSTYEQYF,TGTGCCAGCAGCGCCCGGGACAGTACCTACGAGCAGTACTTC
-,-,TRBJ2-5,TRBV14,CASSQLTPGETQYF,TGTGCCAGCAGCCAGCTCACTCCAGGGGAGACCCAGTACTTC
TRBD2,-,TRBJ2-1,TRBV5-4,CASSLGLLAGGSHEQFF,TGTGCCAGCAGCTTGGGCTTACTAGCGGGCGGTAGTCATGAGCAGTTCTTC
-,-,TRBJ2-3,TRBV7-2,CASSLQGSDTQYF,TGTGCCAGCAGCTTACAGGGATCAGATACGCAGTATTTT
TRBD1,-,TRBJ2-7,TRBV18,CASSPPTGGPYEQYF,TGTGCCAGCTCACCACCGACAGGGGGCCCCTACGAGCAGTACTTC
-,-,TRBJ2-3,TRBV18,CASSPRLPGTGRGTQYF,TGTGCCAGCTCACCACGTCTACCGGGAACAGGGAGGGGTACGCAGTATTTT
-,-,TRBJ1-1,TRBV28,CASTLGGPTVNTEAFF,TGTGCCAGCACATTGGGGGGCCCGACAGTGAACACTGAAGCTTTCTTT
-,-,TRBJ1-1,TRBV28,CASRTDRGTEAFF,TGTGCCAGCAGAACGGACCGAGGCACTGAAGCTTTCTTT
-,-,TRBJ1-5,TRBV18,CASSPTNSIHQPQHF,TGTGCCAGCTCACCGACTAACAGTATCCATCAGCCCCAGCATTTT
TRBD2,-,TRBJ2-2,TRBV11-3,CASSGGLAGVGELFF,TGTGCCAGCAGTGGGGGACTAGCGGGAGTAGGGGAGCTGTTTTTT
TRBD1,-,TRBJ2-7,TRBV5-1,CASSSQGDSYEQYF,TGCGCCAGCAGCTCGCAGGGGGACTCCTACGAGCAGTACTTC
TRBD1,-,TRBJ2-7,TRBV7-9,CASSYRGQGTYEQYF,TGTGCCAGCAGCTATCGAGGACAGGGGACCTACGAGCAGTACTTC
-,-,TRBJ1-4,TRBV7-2,CASSLVSGNMGNEKLFF,TGTGCCAGCAGCTTAGTATCGGGGAACATGGGTAATGAAAAACTGTTTTTT
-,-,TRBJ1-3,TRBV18,CASSPLPVSGNTIYF,TGTGCCAGCTCACCACTACCCGTCTCTGGAAACACCATATATTTT
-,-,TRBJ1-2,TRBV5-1,CASSLGNRANYGYTF,TGCGCCAGCAGCTTGGGGAACAGGGCGAACTATGGCTACACCTTC
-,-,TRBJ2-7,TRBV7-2,CASSRGVSYEQYF,TGTGCCAGCAGCCGTGGGGTTTCCTACGAGCAGTACTTC
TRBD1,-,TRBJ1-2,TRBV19,CASDQGQGRYGYTF,TGTGCCAGTGACCAGGGACAGGGGCGCTATGGCTACACCTTC
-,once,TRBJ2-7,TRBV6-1,CASSEGLMAYEQYF,TGTGCCAGCAGTGAAGGCCTGATGGCCTACGAGCAGTACTTC
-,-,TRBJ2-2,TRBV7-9,CASSRGVGELFF,TGTGCCAGCAGCCGGGGAGTCGGGGAGCTGTTTTTT
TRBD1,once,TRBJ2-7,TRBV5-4,CASSTVQGDYEQYF,TGTGCCAGCAGCACGGTACAGGGGGACTACGAGCAGTACTTC
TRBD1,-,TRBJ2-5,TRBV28,CASTPGQAQETQYF,TGTGCCAGCACCCCGGGACAGGCCCAAGAGACCCAGTACTTC
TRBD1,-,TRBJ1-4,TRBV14,CASSQDPRGLREKLFF,TGTGCCAGCAGCCAAGATCCCAGGGGGCTGAGGGAAAAACTGTTTTTT
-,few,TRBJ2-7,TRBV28,CASSLGGSYEQYF,TGTGCCAGCAGTTTGGGGGGCTCCTACGAGCAGTACTTC
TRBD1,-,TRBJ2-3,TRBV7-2,CASSFQGATADTQYF,TGTGCCAGCAGCTTTCAGGGGGCGACAGCAGATACGCAGTATTTT
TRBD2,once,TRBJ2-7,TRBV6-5,CASSPGLAGKEYF,TGTGCCAGCAGCCCCGGACTAGCGGGAAAGGAGTACTTC
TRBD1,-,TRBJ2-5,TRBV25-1,CASSTGGQETQYF,TGTGCCAGCAGTACAGGGGGCCAAGAGACCCAGTACTTC
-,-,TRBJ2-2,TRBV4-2,CASSQVVGTGELFF,TGTGCCAGCAGCCAAGTGGTGGGGACCGGGGAGCTGTTTTTT
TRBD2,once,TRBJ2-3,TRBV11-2,CASSPRLAGGPEGQYF,TGTGCCAGCAGCCCCAGACTAGCGGGAGGTCCGGAGGGGCAGTATTTT
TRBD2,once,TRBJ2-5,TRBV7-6,CASSPEFLLAGGETQYF,TGTGCCAGCAGCCCCGAGTTCTTGTTAGCGGGAGGAGAGACCCAGTACTTC
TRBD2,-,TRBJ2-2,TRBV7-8,CASSHIFLTGLAITGELFF,TGTGCCAGCAGCCATATTTTCTTGACGGGACTAGCGATAACCGGGGAGCTGTTTTTT
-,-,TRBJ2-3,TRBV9,CASSVGVNTDTQYF,TGTGCCAGCAGCGTGGGTGTCAACACAGATACGCAGTATTTT
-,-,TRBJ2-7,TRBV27,CASSLDRQDLQYF,TGTGCCAGCAGTTTAGACCGGCAGGACCTTCAGTACTTC
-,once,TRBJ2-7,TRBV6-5,CASSYSTDYEQYF,TGTGCCAGCAGTTACTCTACGGACTACGAGCAGTACTTC
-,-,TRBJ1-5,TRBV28,CASSFGGSSQPQHF,TGTGCCAGCAGTTTCGGGGGGTCCTCTCAGCCCCAGCATTTT
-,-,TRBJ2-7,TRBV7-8,CATSGGGAYEQYF,TGTGCCACCTCGGGGGGCGGTGCCTACGAGCAGTACTTC
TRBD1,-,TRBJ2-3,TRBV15,CATSRAGTGGTDTQYF,TGTGCCACCAGCAGAGCCGGGACAGGGGGGACAGATACGCAGTATTTT
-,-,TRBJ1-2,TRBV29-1,CSVEEVGIYGYTF,TGCAGCGTTGAAGAGGTAGGGATCTATGGCTACACCTTC